The 23 T cell receptor beta chains given below trace back to one sample, sequenced in a study of shared clonotypes between healthy human individuals. Profiling relied on immunoSEQ multiplex PCR, and the TCRdb table lists in-frame clones only, not all of them. The data contain some 1,100,000 clones, 78% of them singletons. Material: memory CD4+ T cells from PBMCs. Subset specified: CD45RA-negative fraction. These receptors were taken from a man aged 18 to 29 in good health. Some clones in this sample may be carry-over from other donors' samples.

Worth noting for this clone: Other DNA sequences within the sample encode an identical CDR3. The chain is built from TRBV11-2 and TRBJ1-5; D is uncertain. This CDR3 contains 14 residues. Germline CDR1 SGHAT, CDR2 FQNNGV. Trimming removed 0 bases at V and 0 bases at J, with 3 bases between. CDR3 amino acids: CASSLEASNQPQHF. In DNA form, the CDR3 reads TGTGCCAGCAGCTTAGAAGCTAGCAATCAGCCCCAGCATTTT.

The chain carries TRBV5-6 and TRBJ2-5; 7 positions match TRBD2. Germline V gives CDR1 SGHDT, CDR2 YYEEEE. The CDR3 is 16 residues long. V was clipped by 1 base and J by 4 bases; unmatched bases: 10. The DNA of the CDR3 is TGTGCCAGCAGCTTGAGGTCGACTAGCCAAAGAGAGACCCAGTACTTC. This codes for CASSLRSTSQRETQYF.

The chain employs TRBV11-2 and TRBJ2-2, with 10 bases identical to TRBD2. This CDR3 is built from 17 residues. Germline CDR1 and CDR2: SGHAT and FQNNGV. V shed 1 base and J 6 bases; nucleotides not matched to a gene: 8. This chain's CDR3 is CASSLVLAGKGPGELFF. The CDR3 DNA follows: TGTGCCAGCAGCTTAGTACTAGCGGGAAAGGGTCCCGGGGAGCTGTTTTTT.

The table lists this clone with a few counts. The V and J genes are TRBV6-5 and TRBJ1-1; possible D gene TRBD1, 5 bases. Germline V gene sequence: CDR1 MNHEY, CDR2 SVGAGI. CDR3 length equals 14 residues. With 0 bases removed from V and 4 bases from J, the gap between germline ends came to 9 bases. CDR3 nucleotides: TGTGCCAGCAGTTACTCTGCCGGGGGCACTGAAGCTTTCTTT. It encodes CASSYSAGGTEAFF.

This clone was seen once. The genes are TRBV11-1 and TRBJ2-7; TRBD2 matches 7 bases. The germline CDR1 and CDR2 sequences are SGHAT and FQDESV (reference sequence). There are 12 residues in the CDR3. With V trimmed by 5 bases and J by 4 bases, 2 bases remained unmatched. Written as DNA, the CDR3 is TGTGCCAGCAGCCGGGAGGATTACGAGCAGTACTTC. Residues: CASSREDYEQYF.

This clone has only a few counts. This chain uses TRBV5-1 with TRBJ2-5, with 11 bases aligning to TRBD2. Germline-derived CDR1 and CDR2 are SGHRS and YFSETQ. V lost 1 base, J lost 3 bases, and 8 bases stayed unmatched. The CDR3 is 17 amino acids. The CDR3 reads CASSLSSLAGGEETQYF. As DNA, the CDR3 is TGCGCCAGCAGCTTGTCCAGCCTAGCGGGAGGTGAAGAGACCCAGTACTTC.

The rearrangement uses TRBV28 and TRBJ2-3, with 9 nucleotides matching TRBD2. Germline V gene lookup returns CDR1 MDHEN and CDR2 SYDVKM. J was trimmed by 8 bases and V by 6 bases; bases with no gene match: 9. The CDR3 runs to 14 residues. CDR3 DNA: TGTGCCAGCAGGACTAGCGGCCTTGGGGGTACGCAGTATTTT. Translated: CASRTSGLGGTQYF.

The V gene is TRBV18, the J gene TRBJ2-1; weak D call: TRBD1 (6 bases). Germline CDR1 is KGHSH and CDR2 is LQKENI. This CDR3 contains 15 residues. Trimming removed 0 bases at V and 6 bases at J, with 12 bases between. In DNA form, the CDR3 reads TGTGCCAGCTCACCACCGGACAGCCTGGGCAATGAGCAGTTCTTC. It codes for CASSPPDSLGNEQFF. The complete variable domain, with remaining parts taken from reference TRBV18 and TRBJ2-1, reads NAGVMQNPRHLVRRRGQEARLRCSPMKGHSHVYWYRQLPEEGLKFMVYLQKENIIDESGMPKERFSAEFPKEGPSILRIQQVVRGDSAAYFCASSPPDSLGNEQFFGPGTRLTVL.

A remark on this clone: This sample also contains other DNA sequences that code for the same CDR3. This rearrangement joins TRBV12-5 to TRBJ2-3, with D tentatively TRBD1 or TRBD2 (5 bases each). V was shortened by 5 bases and J by 4 bases, with 7 bases between the two germline ends. The CDR3 covers 12 residues. From germline, CDR1 is LGHNT and CDR2 FRNRAP. In DNA form, the CDR3 reads TGTGCTAGTGGTCTGGGGGCAGATACGCAGTATTTT. Encoded protein: CASGLGADTQYF.

The chain recombines TRBV27 with TRBJ2-1, with 11 bases fitting TRBD2. The J segment lost 9 bases and the V segment lost 5 bases, leaving 9 bases of the junction unmatched. The CDR3 has 15 residues. Per germline, CDR1 MNHEY and CDR2 SMNVEV (reference sequence). The DNA of the CDR3 is TGTGCCAGCAGTCAGCCAACTAGCGGGAGCTTTGAGCAGTTCTTC. It codes for CASSQPTSGSFEQFF.

This chain uses TRBV11-2 with TRBJ1-5, with D unclear. Trimming took 1 base from V and 0 from J, leaving 10 bases between them. The germline gives CDR1 SGHAT, CDR2 FQNNGV. This CDR3 has 16 amino acids. The CDR3 bases are TGTGCCAGCAGCTTAGGCCAGACGTATAGCAATCAGCCCCAGCATTTT. Translating it yields CASSLGQTYSNQPQHF.

The rearrangement links TRBV15 to TRBJ2-2; TRBD1 agrees at 8 bases. Germline loops: CDR1 LNHNV, CDR2 YYDKDF (reference sequence). Germline trimming cut 3 bases from V and 5 bases from J; bases unmatched to any gene: 5. This CDR3 is built from 15 residues. For the CDR3, the DNA is TGTGCCACCAGCAGTCAAACAGGGGGAACCGGGGAGCTGTTTTTT. Its translation is CATSSQTGGTGELFF.

V is TRBV18 and J is TRBJ1-4; no firm D call. Trimming removed 3 bases at V and 8 bases at J, with 16 bases between. Germline V lookup: CDR1 KGHSH, CDR2 LQKENI. The CDR3 contains 15 residues. The DNA for the CDR3 is TGTGCCAGCTCACCGAGTCGAATGGGAGGGGAAAAACTGTTTTTT. Protein product: CASSPSRMGGEKLFF.

The V and J genes are TRBV2 and TRBJ2-2; TRBD1 matches at 7 bases. V lost 7 bases to trimming and J lost 4 bases; unmatched junction nucleotides: 6. In germline, CDR1 is SNHLY, CDR2 FYNNEI. This CDR3 is 14 amino acids long. CDR3 loop: CASKPRQGTGELFF. CDR3 nucleotide sequence: TGTGCCAGCAAGCCCCGACAGGGCACCGGGGAGCTGTTTTTT.

This chain uses TRBV30 with TRBJ1-6; the D gene is possibly TRBD1 (6 bases). This CDR3 region has 13 residues. Germline CDR1 and CDR2: GTSNPN and SVGIG (reference sequence). Trimming took 8 bases from V and 5 from J, leaving 13 bases between them. The CDR3 nucleotides read TGTGCCGGACGGACAGAAAATAATTCACCCCTCCACTTT. Its translation: CAGRTENNSPLHF.

The genes are TRBV6-5 and TRBJ2-3; 8 bases match TRBD2. With V trimmed by 8 bases and J by 1 base, 2 bases remained unmatched. CDR1 and CDR2 from the germline V gene are MNHEY and SVGAGI. This CDR3 is 13 amino acids long. DNA for the CDR3: TGTGCCAGCTTGCGGGAGGGCACAGATACGCAGTATTTT. Protein sequence: CASLREGTDTQYF.

The V gene is TRBV7-9, the J gene TRBJ2-7, with 10 bases fitting TRBD2. The CDR3 is 17 amino acids. V lost 5 bases and J lost 1; bases outside the gene matches: 11. CDR1 and CDR2 from the germline V gene are SEHNR and FQNEAQ (reference sequence). The CDR3 region is CASSDTGGTSESYEQYF. The DNA of the CDR3 is TGTGCCAGCAGCGACACAGGGGGGACTAGCGAGTCCTACGAGCAGTACTTC.

The V call is TRBV28, the J call TRBJ2-7, with D perhaps being TRBD1 or TRBD2 (5 bases each). The V and J ends lost 3 bases and 2 bases respectively, with 11 bases between them. Germline CDR1 reads MDHEN; CDR2 reads SYDVKM. The CDR3 consists of 14 residues. The CDR3 DNA reads as TGTGCCAGCAGTTTCCACAGGAGGCCCTACGAGCAGTACTTC. Protein product: CASSFHRRPYEQYF.

The chain joins TRBV5-1 to TRBJ1-4, with TRBD1 matching over 7 bases. The CDR3 has 14 amino acids. In germline, CDR1 is SGHRS, CDR2 YFSETQ. After removal of 4 bases from V and 3 bases from J, the junction contained 3 bases not matched to a gene. CDR3 nucleotides: TGCGCCAGCAGCAAGGGACAGCCTAATGAAAAACTGTTTTTT. Translation: CASSKGQPNEKLFF.

V is TRBV15 and J is TRBJ2-7; D unresolved. The CDR3 runs 14 residues. The V and J ends lost 1 base and 1 base respectively, with 8 bases between them. Germline V gives CDR1 LNHNV, CDR2 YYDKDF (reference sequence). The DNA of the CDR3 is TGTGCCACCAGCAGAGCTACTTCTTCCTACGAGCAGTACTTC. It encodes CATSRATSSYEQYF.

V and J are TRBV5-8 and TRBJ1-5; D possibly corresponds to TRBD1 (6 bases). V dropped 0 bases and J dropped 4 bases, with 17 bases sitting between them. CDR1 and CDR2 from the germline V gene are SGHTS and YDEGEE. CDR3 size: 17 residues. As DNA, the CDR3 is TGTGCCAGCAGCTTGGAAATCCTTCCAGGGGTTAATCAGCCCCAGCATTTT. This codes for CASSLEILPGVNQPQHF.

The table lists this clone with a few counts. V is TRBV19 and J is TRBJ1-5; perhaps TRBD1 as D (5 bases). The CDR3 runs 16 residues. The V gene lost 9 bases and the J gene lost 3 bases, with 21 bases spanning the gap. Germline loops: CDR1 LNHDA, CDR2 SQIVND (reference sequence). CDR3 region: CASSYRRGSPNQPQHF. The CDR3 region has the DNA TGTGCCAGCTCCTATAGGAGGGGATCCCCCAATCAGCCCCAGCATTTT.

Comments on this clone: Other DNA sequences in the sample encode the same CDR3. The rearrangement joins TRBV28 to TRBJ2-7; 8 bases align to TRBD1. Germline CDR1 reads MDHEN; CDR2 reads SYDVKM. The CDR3 consists of 14 residues. V trimming: 2 bases; J trimming: 2 bases; junction bases outside the gene matches: 2. CDR3 coding DNA: TGTGCCAGCAGTTTAATACAGGGGGCCTACGAGCAGTACTTC. This sequence encodes CASSLIQGAYEQYF.